The T cell receptor beta chain described here comes from a study of identical twins. In the case of this clonotype: Its antigen is undetermined.

TCRdb re-derived calls from the 5' RACE reads in MiXCR, one entry per CDR3 protein. The sample lists around 550,000 distinct CDR3 sequences, roughly 15% occurring once. Study-level findings and limits: Within cord blood, abundant beta clonotypes carried fewer insertions, but memory repertoires showed no such trend.

Healthy Caucasian donors formed the entire cohort. Between the trimmed V and J ends, which lost 4 bases and 7 bases, there was a span of 12 bases. Per germline, CDR1 SGHRS and CDR2 YFSETQ. There are 13 residues in the CDR3. This sample also appeared in a second study, on yellow fever vaccine responses in identical twins. That work contributes: Reported findings indicate that twins' vaccine T cell responses seemed partially convergent, partially personalized.

The TCR sequence derives from a woman between 18 and 29 years old in good health. The rearrangement joins TRBV5-1 to TRBJ2-1; D tentatively fits TRBD1 or TRBD2 (5 bases each). The specimen sequenced was CD4+ T cells sorted from blood. The CDR3 bases are TGCGCCAGCAGCCGGGGACGGAAGAATGAGCAGTTCTTC. Translation: CASSRGRKNEQFF. Full variable domain (outside the CDR3, taken from reference TRBV5-1 and TRBJ2-1): KAGVTQTPRYLIKTRGQQVTLSCSPISGHRSVSWYQQTPGQGLQFLFEYFSETQRNKGNFPGRFSGRQFSNSRSEMNVSTLELGDSALYLCASSRGRKNEQFFGPGTRLTVL.